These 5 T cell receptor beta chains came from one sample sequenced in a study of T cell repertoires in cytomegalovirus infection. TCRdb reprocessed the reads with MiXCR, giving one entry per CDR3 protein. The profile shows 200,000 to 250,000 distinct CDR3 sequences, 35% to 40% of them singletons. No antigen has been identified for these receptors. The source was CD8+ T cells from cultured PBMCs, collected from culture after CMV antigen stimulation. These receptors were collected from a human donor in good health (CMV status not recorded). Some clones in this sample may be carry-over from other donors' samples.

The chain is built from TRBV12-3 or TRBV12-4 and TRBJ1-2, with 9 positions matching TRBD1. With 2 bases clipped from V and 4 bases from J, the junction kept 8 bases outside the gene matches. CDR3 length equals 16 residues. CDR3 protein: CASSLSAGTGSYGYTF. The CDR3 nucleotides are TGTGCCAGCAGTTTATCCGCCGGGACAGGGTCCTATGGCTACACCTTC.

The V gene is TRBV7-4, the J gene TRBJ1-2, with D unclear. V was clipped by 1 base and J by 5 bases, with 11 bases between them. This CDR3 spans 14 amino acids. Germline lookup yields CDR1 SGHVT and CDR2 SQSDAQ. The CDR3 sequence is CASSLERATYGYTF. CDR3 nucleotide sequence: TGTGCCAGCAGCTTAGAGAGGGCGACATATGGCTACACCTTC.

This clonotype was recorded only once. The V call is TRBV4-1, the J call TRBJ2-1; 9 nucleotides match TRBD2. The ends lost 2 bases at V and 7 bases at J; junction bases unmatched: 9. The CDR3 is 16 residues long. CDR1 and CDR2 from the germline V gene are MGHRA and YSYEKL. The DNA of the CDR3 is TGCGCCAGCAGCCAATTCGCCGGGACTAGCCCTAATGAGCAGTTCTTC. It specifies CASSQFAGTSPNEQFF.

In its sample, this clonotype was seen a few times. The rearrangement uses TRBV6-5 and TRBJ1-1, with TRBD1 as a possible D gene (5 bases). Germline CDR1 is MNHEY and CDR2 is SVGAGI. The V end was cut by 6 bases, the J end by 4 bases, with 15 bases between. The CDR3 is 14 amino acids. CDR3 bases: TGTGCCAGCAGCTCCTGGACCGGGGCCACTGAAGCTTTCTTT. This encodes CASSSWTGATEAFF.

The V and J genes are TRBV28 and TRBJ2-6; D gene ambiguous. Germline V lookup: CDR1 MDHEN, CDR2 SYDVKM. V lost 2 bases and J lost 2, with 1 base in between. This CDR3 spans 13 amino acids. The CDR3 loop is CASSLPGANVLTF. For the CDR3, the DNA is TGTGCCAGCAGTTTACCTGGGGCCAACGTCCTGACTTTC.